A selection of T cell receptor beta chains follows, all from one sample in a study of CD8 T cells in Susac syndrome. TCRdb re-called the immunoSEQ multiplex PCR reads through MiXCR, storing one row per CDR3 protein. The data contain some 77,000 distinct CDR3 sequences, 93% of them seen just once; the ten biggest clones take up around 0.15%. The source material was CD4+ T cells from PBMCs. The receptors here all came from a human donor with Susac syndrome. CDR3s include the opening cysteine and the closing phenylalanine or tryptophan. D genes are given only for firm matches. Clone size is not always given. Where it is, it says once, few, many or a class for expanded clones.

CDR3aa	CDR3nt	len	v_gene	j_gene	d_gene	abundance
CSATGTRNTGELFF	TGCAGTGCCACCGGGACTAGAAACACCGGGGAGCTGTTTTTT	14	TRBV20-1	TRBJ2-2	TRBD2	NA
CASSSRGETQYF	TGTGCCAGCAGTTCCCGCGGAGAGACCCAGTACTTC	12	TRBV28	TRBJ2-5	NA	NA
CATSCTRQIGGKETQYF	TGCGCCACAAGCTGCACACGACAAATTGGGGGGAAAGAGACCCAGTACTTC	17	TRBV5-1	TRBJ2-5	NA	NA
CASSPEEGGYEQYF	TGCGCCAGCAGCCCCGAAGAAGGAGGCTACGAGCAGTACTTC	14	TRBV5-1	TRBJ2-7	NA	NA
CSGTPNGNTEAFF	TGCAGCGGGACCCCAAACGGGAACACTGAAGCTTTCTTT	13	TRBV29-1	TRBJ1-1	NA	NA
CASSRVLAKNIQYF	TGTGCCAGCAGCCGGGTGTTAGCCAAAAACATTCAGTACTTC	14	TRBV7-2	TRBJ2-4	NA	NA
CASSPWDGAETQYF	TGTGCCAGCAGTCCCTGGGACGGGGCGGAGACCCAGTACTTC	14	TRBV12-3/TRBV12-4	TRBJ2-5	NA	NA
CASSSPHGQANYGYTF	TGTGCCAGCAGTTCCCCCCACGGACAGGCTAACTATGGCTACACCTTC	16	TRBV6-2/TRBV6-3	TRBJ1-2	TRBD1	NA
CASSDASSYEQYF	TGTGCCAGCAGCGACGCTAGCTCCTACGAGCAGTACTTC	13	TRBV3-1	TRBJ2-7	NA	NA
CASSTNRGGPQHF	TGTGCCAGCAGCACCAACAGGGGAGGGCCCCAGCATTTT	13	TRBV14	TRBJ1-5	TRBD1	NA
CASSLGQIVIYAKAFF	TGTGCCAGCAGTCTAGGACAGATAGTCATTTATGCAAAAGCTTTCTTT	16	TRBV12-3/TRBV12-4	TRBJ1-1	NA	NA
CASSLPGGQGTYEQYF	TGTGCCAGCAGTCTTCCTGGGGGACAGGGCACCTACGAGCAGTACTTC	16	TRBV28	TRBJ2-7	TRBD1	NA
CASSTVQVNYEQYF	TGTGCCAGCAGCACGGTACAGGTAAACTACGAGCAGTACTTC	14	TRBV3-1	TRBJ2-7	NA	NA
CASSLTSGGIYNEQFF	TGTGCCAGCAGTTTGACTAGCGGGGGGATCTACAATGAGCAGTTCTTC	16	TRBV27	TRBJ2-1	TRBD2	NA
CASSFEGAPGNTIYF	TGTGCCAGCAGTTTCGAGGGGGCGCCCGGAAACACCATATATTTT	15	TRBV27	TRBJ1-3	TRBD1	NA
CASSLEGLRDQPQHF	TGCGCCAGCAGCTTGGAGGGGCTGAGAGATCAGCCCCAGCATTTT	15	TRBV5-1	TRBJ1-5	NA	NA
CASSLSGISNEQFF	TGTGCCAGCAGCTTAAGCGGAATCTCCAATGAGCAGTTCTTC	14	TRBV7-9	TRBJ2-1	NA	NA
CASSLEQGAYEQYF	TGCGCCAGCAGCTTGGAACAGGGAGCCTACGAGCAGTACTTC	14	TRBV5-1	TRBJ2-7	NA	NA
CASSIDPRETQYF	TGTGCCAGTAGTATAGATCCGCGAGAGACCCAGTACTTC	13	TRBV19	TRBJ2-5	NA	NA
CASSPQVSGDQPQHF	TGTGCCAGCAGCCCCCAGGTTTCAGGGGATCAGCCCCAGCATTTT	15	TRBV5-5	TRBJ1-5	NA	NA
CASDDSNYGYTF	TGTGCCAGCGACGACAGTAACTATGGCTACACCTTC	12	TRBV12-3/TRBV12-4	TRBJ1-2	NA	NA
CASSQGYYTEAFF	TGTGCCAGCAGCCAAGGCTATTACACTGAAGCTTTCTTT	13	TRBV3-1	TRBJ1-1	NA	NA
CASSPPGRRDQPQHF	TGTGCCAGCAGTCCCCCGGGCAGGAGAGATCAGCCCCAGCATTTT	15	TRBV28	TRBJ1-5	NA	NA
CASTQAEWGTGPYGYTF	TGCGCCAGCACCCAAGCCGAATGGGGGACAGGGCCTTATGGCTACACCTTC	17	TRBV4-1	TRBJ1-2	TRBD1	NA
CASSYGGRRGSYEQYF	TGTGCCAGCAGTTACGGGGGGCGCAGAGGTTCCTACGAGCAGTACTTC	16	TRBV28	TRBJ2-7	NA	NA
CASSNPQGASTEAFF	TGTGCCAGTAGTAACCCACAGGGGGCGAGCACTGAAGCTTTCTTT	15	TRBV19	TRBJ1-1	TRBD1	NA
CASSPVGHEQFF	TGTGCCAGCAGCCCTGTAGGACATGAGCAGTTCTTC	12	TRBV28	TRBJ2-1	NA	NA
CASSFGQGGNQPQHF	TGTGCCAGCAGTTTCGGACAGGGGGGCAATCAGCCCCAGCATTTT	15	TRBV7-3	TRBJ1-5	TRBD1	NA
CASSRGGGQETQYF	TGTGCCAGCAGCCGCGGGGGGGGACAAGAGACCCAGTACTTC	14	TRBV7-2	TRBJ2-5	TRBD2	once
CASSVGLNTEAFF	TGTGCCAGCAGTGTGGGTTTGAACACTGAAGCTTTCTTT	13	TRBV2	TRBJ1-1	NA	NA
CSVSKTGVGEKLFF	TGCAGCGTTTCCAAAACAGGGGTGGGGGAAAAACTGTTTTTT	14	TRBV29-1	TRBJ1-4	TRBD1	NA
CASSISPTFLYEQYF	TGTGCCAGTAGTATATCCCCGACATTTCTCTACGAGCAGTACTTC	15	TRBV19	TRBJ2-7	NA	NA
CASSRFGAGQPYEQYF	TGCGCCAGCAGCCGCTTTGGGGCGGGGCAACCCTACGAGCAGTACTTC	16	TRBV4-1	TRBJ2-7	NA	NA
CASSQDGTGMYAGANVLTF	TGCGCCAGCAGCCAAGATGGGACAGGCATGTATGCTGGGGCCAACGTCCTGACTTTC	19	TRBV4-3	TRBJ2-6	TRBD1	NA
CASSRLGQGAYEQYF	TGTGCCAGCAGTCGACTGGGACAGGGCGCCTACGAGCAGTACTTC	15	TRBV28	TRBJ2-7	TRBD1	NA
CSGETGGQETQYF	TGCAGCGGGGAGACAGGGGGTCAAGAGACCCAGTACTTC	13	TRBV29-1	TRBJ2-5	TRBD1	NA
CASSLGGPRDTEAFF	TGTGCCAGCAGCTTAGGAGGGCCCAGGGACACTGAAGCTTTCTTT	15	TRBV7-9	TRBJ1-1	NA	NA
CASSLERKNSPLHF	TGTGCCAGCAGCTTGGAACGTAAGAATTCACCCCTCCACTTT	14	TRBV5-5	TRBJ1-6	NA	NA
CASSLVLNEKLFF	TGTGCCAGCAGCTTAGTACTTAATGAAAAACTGTTTTTT	13	TRBV7-2	TRBJ1-4	NA	NA
CAWRGLAGKQETQYF	TGTGCCTGGAGAGGACTAGCGGGGAAACAAGAGACCCAGTACTTC	15	TRBV30	TRBJ2-5	TRBD2	NA